These 10 T cell receptor beta chains share one sample of origin, sequenced in a study of vaccination and CD4 T cells after COVID-19. CD4+ T cells that had been cultured provided DNA sequenced with the Oncomine TCR Beta short-read assay. From cultured CD4+ T cells, genomic DNA was extracted. TCRdb re-called the PCR reads through MiXCR, storing one row per CDR3 protein. Of more than 9,000 distinct CDR3 sequences listed, 31% are singletons. These receptors have no known antigen. The treatment here: roughly ten-day PBMC culture with coronavirus spike peptide pools or control peptides (ViraFEST assay). From the unexposed donor, CD4+ T cells were collected ahead of the COVID-19 pandemic (2011-2018). Sequencing was done on a sample of CD4+ T cells from blood, cultured in vitro. All receptors derive from a human donor in good health.

This clonotype has just a few counts. The chain links TRBV20-1 to TRBJ2-7; D possibly corresponds to TRBD2 (7 bases). Trimming stripped 5 bases from V and 4 bases from J, with 18 bases between. CDR3 size: 14 residues. Germline V gives CDR1 DFQATT, CDR2 SNEGSKA (reference sequence). This CDR3 reads CSALLARGLYEQYF. Written as DNA, the CDR3 is TGCAGTGCTCTGTTAGCCAGGGGACTATACGAGCAGTACTTC.

The rearrangement uses TRBV7-8 and TRBJ2-2; D gene ambiguous. Trimming stripped 5 bases from V and 4 bases from J, with 17 bases between. CDR1 SGHVS and CDR2 FQNEAQ come from the germline V gene. The CDR3 contains 16 residues. DNA for the CDR3: TGTGCCAGCAGCGGACGGGTAGGAGTAGTCACCGGGGAGCTGTTTTTT. Its translation: CASSGRVGVVTGELFF.

This clonotype was counted only a few times. The chain links TRBV6-5 to TRBJ1-2, with D possibly TRBD1 on 5 matching bases. CDR3 size: 16 residues. With 2 bases removed from V and 2 bases from J, the gap between germline ends came to 15 bases. Germline V gene lookup returns CDR1 MNHEY and CDR2 SVGAGI. CDR3 sequence: CASSYGAGPPNYGYTF. The CDR3 DNA reads TGTGCCAGCAGTTACGGGGCGGGACCCCCGAACTATGGCTACACCTTC.

Comments on this clonotype: The junction and the germline gene differ at one end; a read error may be behind it. V is TRBV5-6 and J is TRBJ2-3, with D maybe TRBD1 (6 bases). Germline V gene data show CDR1 as SGHDT and CDR2 as YYEEEE. This CDR3 region has 13 residues. CDR3: CASRDSSIDTQYF. The DNA of the CDR3 is TGTGCCAGCAGGGACAGTAGCATAGATACGCAGTATTTT.

The chain recombines TRBV6-2 or TRBV6-3 with TRBJ2-1; TRBD2 aligns across 7 bases. Trimming cost V 6 bases and J 9 bases; bases outside gene matches: 8. Germline V gives CDR1 MNHEY, CDR2 SVGEGT. This CDR3 contains 13 residues. The CDR3, as DNA: TGTGCCAGCAGAGACACTAGCGATGGTGAGCAGTTCTTC. It specifies CASRDTSDGEQFF.

The V and J genes are TRBV18 and TRBJ1-1, with D perhaps TRBD1 (6 bases). The CDR3 is 12 amino acids. CDR1 KGHSH and CDR2 LQKENI come from the germline V gene. V lost 3 bases and J 9 bases, leaving 11 bases between the germline ends. The CDR3 sequence: CASSPKDSKAFF. The CDR3 DNA is TGTGCCAGCTCACCTAAGGACAGCAAAGCTTTCTTT.

This clonotype showed up just a few times. The chain recombines TRBV30 with TRBJ2-5; tentative D call: TRBD2 (5 bases). The V and J ends lost 0 bases and 2 bases respectively, with 16 bases between them. This CDR3 has 16 amino acids. CDR1 is GTSNPN, CDR2 SVGIG, per germline (reference sequence). CDR3 residues: CAWSVRGFTGQETQYF. The CDR3 DNA is TGTGCCTGGAGTGTACGAGGGTTTACGGGGCAAGAGACCCAGTACTTC.

The rearrangement uses TRBV5-8 and TRBJ1-5, with TRBD1 as a possible D gene (5 bases). The V gene's germline CDR1 is SGHTS and CDR2 YDEGEE. V lost 3 bases to trimming and J lost 0 bases, with 16 bases between them. This CDR3 region has 17 residues. This CDR3 is CASSWIVRVNSNQPQHF. Written as DNA, the CDR3 is TGTGCCAGCAGCTGGATAGTCAGGGTCAATAGCAATCAGCCCCAGCATTTT.

This chain joins TRBV7-9 and TRBJ1-2; D is unclear. Germline V gene lookup returns CDR1 SEHNR and CDR2 FQNEAQ (reference sequence). The CDR3 runs to 13 residues. Trimming left V 0 bases short and J 2 bases short, with 4 bases between. CDR3 sequence reads: CASSLAGNYGYTF. Written as DNA, the CDR3 is TGTGCCAGCAGCTTAGCAGGAAACTATGGCTACACCTTC.

This clonotype was picked up a small number of times. This rearrangement joins TRBV30 to TRBJ1-6; no clear D gene. The CDR3 runs 13 residues. V lost 4 bases to trimming and J lost 7 bases, with 11 bases between them. Germline CDR1 and CDR2: GTSNPN and SVGIG (reference sequence). CDR3 region: CAWKRTANSPLHF. DNA of the CDR3: TGTGCCTGGAAGAGGACGGCAAATTCACCCCTCCACTTT.